This paragraph covers one T cell receptor (beta chain) sequence. Its matching antigen is unknown. The data were obtained in a study of shared clonotypes between healthy human individuals. The overall study: CD4 naive and CD4 memory each took three plates per donor, while CD8 naive took two and CD8 memory one.

Generated by immunoSEQ multiplex PCR, the TCRdb table keeps only in-frame clones and is missing some. The table lists 660,000 or so clones, about 96% of them singletons. Broader study findings: Non-shared clonotypes displayed generation probabilities falling below those of clonotypes present in all four donors. On the whole, naive subsets had larger estimated richness than memory subsets had.

The CDR3 spans 14 residues. Germline V CDR1 and CDR2: SGHNT, YYREEE (reference sequence). Trimming removed 4 bases from V and 5 bases from J; junction bases left unmatched: 4. As defined, naive CD8 cells were CD45RO-negative and positively selected for CCR7, with terminally differentiated effector memory CD45RA+ cells excluded. J is TRBJ1-5 and V is TRBV5-4, with TRBD1 identical over 9 bases. This TCR was sampled from a woman in her 30s in good health. Source material: naive CD8+ T cells sorted from blood. The CDR3 coding sequence is TGTGCCAGCAGCATAGACAGGGGGGATCAGCCCCAGCATTTT. This sequence encodes CASSIDRGDQPQHF.